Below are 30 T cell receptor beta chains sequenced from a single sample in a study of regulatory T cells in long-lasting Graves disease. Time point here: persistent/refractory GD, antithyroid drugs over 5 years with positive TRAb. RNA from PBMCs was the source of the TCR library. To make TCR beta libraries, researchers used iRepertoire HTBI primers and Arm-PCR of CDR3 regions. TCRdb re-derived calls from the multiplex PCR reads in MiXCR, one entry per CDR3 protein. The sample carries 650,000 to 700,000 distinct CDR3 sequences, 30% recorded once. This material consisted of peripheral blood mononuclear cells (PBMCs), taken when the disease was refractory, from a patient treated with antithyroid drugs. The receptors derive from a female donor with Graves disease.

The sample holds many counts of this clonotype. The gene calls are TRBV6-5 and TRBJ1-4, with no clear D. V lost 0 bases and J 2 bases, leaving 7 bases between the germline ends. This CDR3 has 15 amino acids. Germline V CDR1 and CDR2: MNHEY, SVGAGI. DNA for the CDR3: TGTGCCAGCAGTTACTCAGGCGTCACTAATGAAAAACTGTTTTTT. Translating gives CASSYSGVTNEKLFF.

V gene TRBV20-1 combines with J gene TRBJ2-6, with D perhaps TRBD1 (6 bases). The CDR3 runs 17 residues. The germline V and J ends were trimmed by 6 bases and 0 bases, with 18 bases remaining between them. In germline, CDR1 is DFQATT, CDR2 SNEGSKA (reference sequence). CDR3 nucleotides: TGCAGTGCGAGGGGGAGCCGCGCAGTCTCTGGGGCCAACGTCCTGACTTTC. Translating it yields CSARGSRAVSGANVLTF.

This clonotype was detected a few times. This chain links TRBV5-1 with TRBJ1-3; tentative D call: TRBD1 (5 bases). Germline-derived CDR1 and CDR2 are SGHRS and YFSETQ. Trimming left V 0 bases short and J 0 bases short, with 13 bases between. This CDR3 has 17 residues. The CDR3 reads CASSLEWDSRSGNTIYF. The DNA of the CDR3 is TGCGCCAGCAGCTTGGAATGGGACTCCCGCTCTGGAAACACCATATATTTT.

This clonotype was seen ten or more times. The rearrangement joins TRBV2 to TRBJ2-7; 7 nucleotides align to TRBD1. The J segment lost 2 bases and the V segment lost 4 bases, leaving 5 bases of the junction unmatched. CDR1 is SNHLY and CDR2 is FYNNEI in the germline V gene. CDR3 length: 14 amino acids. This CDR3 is CASSVSGTAYEQYF. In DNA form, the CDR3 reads TGTGCCAGCAGTGTGTCCGGGACAGCCTACGAGCAGTACTTC.

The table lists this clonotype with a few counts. In DNA form, the CDR3 reads TGTGCCAGCAGTGAAGAACAGGGGGCTTATGAAAAACTGTTTTTT. It specifies CASSEEQGAYEKLFF. V is TRBV2 and J is TRBJ1-4; 9 positions agree with TRBD1. The CDR3 covers 15 residues. Germline V gene lookup returns CDR1 SNHLY and CDR2 FYNNEI. The V gene end was trimmed by 1 base and the J gene end by 6 bases; junction bases not matched to a gene: 3.

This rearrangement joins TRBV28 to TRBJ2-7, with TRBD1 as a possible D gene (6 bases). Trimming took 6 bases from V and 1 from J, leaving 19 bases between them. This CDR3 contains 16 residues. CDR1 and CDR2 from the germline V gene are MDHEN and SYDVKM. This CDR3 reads CASSQPRGVGSYEQYF. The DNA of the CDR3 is TGTGCCAGCAGCCAGCCCAGGGGAGTCGGATCCTACGAGCAGTACTTC.

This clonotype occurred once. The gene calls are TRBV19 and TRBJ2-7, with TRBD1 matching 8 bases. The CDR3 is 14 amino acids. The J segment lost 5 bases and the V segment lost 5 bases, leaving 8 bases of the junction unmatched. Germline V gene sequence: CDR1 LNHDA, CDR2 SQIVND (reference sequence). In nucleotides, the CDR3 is TGTGCCAGTAGTTTTCACAGGGGGAAGAACGAGCAGTACTTC. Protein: CASSFHRGKNEQYF.

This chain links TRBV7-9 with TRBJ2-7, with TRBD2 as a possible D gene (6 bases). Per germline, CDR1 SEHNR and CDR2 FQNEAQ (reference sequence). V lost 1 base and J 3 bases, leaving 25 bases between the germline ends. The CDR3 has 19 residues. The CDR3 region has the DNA TGTGCCAGCAGCTTAGAGCCGCGGGACGTTCCGGGCCCCGTCTACGAGCAGTACTTC. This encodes CASSLEPRDVPGPVYEQYF.

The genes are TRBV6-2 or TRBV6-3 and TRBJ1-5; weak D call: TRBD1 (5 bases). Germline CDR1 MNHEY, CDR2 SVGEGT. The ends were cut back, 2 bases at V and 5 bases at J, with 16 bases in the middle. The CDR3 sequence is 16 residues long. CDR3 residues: CASSYIQRGADQPQHF. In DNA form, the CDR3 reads TGTGCCAGCAGTTACATCCAAAGGGGCGCGGATCAGCCCCAGCATTTT.

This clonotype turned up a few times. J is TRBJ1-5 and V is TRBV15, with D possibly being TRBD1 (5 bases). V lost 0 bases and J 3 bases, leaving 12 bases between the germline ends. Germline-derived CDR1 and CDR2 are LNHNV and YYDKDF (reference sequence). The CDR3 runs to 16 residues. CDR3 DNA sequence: TGTGCCACCAGCAGAGATCGGGGGGGTTCCAATCAGCCCCAGCATTTT. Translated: CATSRDRGGSNQPQHF.

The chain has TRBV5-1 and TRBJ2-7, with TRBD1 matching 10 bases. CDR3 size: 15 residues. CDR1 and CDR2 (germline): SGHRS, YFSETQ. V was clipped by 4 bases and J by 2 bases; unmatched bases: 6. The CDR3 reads CASSLPGTGAYEQYF. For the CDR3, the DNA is TGCGCCAGCAGCCTGCCCGGGACAGGGGCCTACGAGCAGTACTTC.

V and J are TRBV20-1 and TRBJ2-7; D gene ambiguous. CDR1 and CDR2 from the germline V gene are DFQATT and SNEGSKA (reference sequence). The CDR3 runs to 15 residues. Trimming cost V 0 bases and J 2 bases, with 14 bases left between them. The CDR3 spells CSARDPTGPTYEQYF. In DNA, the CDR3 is TGCAGTGCTAGAGATCCCACCGGGCCAACCTACGAGCAGTACTTC.

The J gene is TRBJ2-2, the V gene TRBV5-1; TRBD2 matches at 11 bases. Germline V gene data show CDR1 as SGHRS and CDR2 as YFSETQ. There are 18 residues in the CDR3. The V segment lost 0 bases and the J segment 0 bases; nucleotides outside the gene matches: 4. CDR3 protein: CASSLAVAGGPNTGELFF. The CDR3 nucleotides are TGCGCCAGCAGCTTGGCCGTAGCGGGAGGGCCGAACACCGGGGAGCTGTTTTTT.

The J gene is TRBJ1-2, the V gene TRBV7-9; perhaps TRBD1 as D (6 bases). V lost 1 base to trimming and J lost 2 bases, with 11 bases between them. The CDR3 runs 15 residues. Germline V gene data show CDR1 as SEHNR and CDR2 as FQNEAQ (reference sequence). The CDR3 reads CASSLDEGVNYGYTF. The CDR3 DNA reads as TGTGCCAGCAGCTTAGACGAGGGGGTGAACTATGGCTACACCTTC.

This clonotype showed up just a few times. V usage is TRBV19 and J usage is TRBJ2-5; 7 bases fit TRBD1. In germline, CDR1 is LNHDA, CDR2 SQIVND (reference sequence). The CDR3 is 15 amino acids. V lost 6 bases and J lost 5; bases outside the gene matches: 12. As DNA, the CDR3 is TGTGCCAGTAGACCCAGACAGGGATCGGAGGAGACCCAGTACTTC. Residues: CASRPRQGSEETQYF.

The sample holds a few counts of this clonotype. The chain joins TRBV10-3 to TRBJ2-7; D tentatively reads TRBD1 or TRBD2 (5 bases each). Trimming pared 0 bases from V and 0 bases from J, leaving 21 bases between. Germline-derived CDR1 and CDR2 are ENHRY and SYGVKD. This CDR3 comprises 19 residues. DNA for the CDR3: TGTGCCATCAGTGAGTCGTGGACCTACAACACGAGGGGCTCCTACGAGCAGTACTTC. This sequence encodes CAISESWTYNTRGSYEQYF.

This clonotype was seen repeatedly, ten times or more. The DNA for the CDR3 is TGTGCCAGCAGCTTAAGTAGGCGGAACTACGAGCAGTACTTC. It encodes CASSLSRRNYEQYF. The chain has TRBV11-2 and TRBJ2-7, with D hard to call. Trimming removed 2 bases from V and 3 bases from J, with 11 bases in between. The CDR3 covers 14 residues. The germline gives CDR1 SGHAT, CDR2 FQNNGV.

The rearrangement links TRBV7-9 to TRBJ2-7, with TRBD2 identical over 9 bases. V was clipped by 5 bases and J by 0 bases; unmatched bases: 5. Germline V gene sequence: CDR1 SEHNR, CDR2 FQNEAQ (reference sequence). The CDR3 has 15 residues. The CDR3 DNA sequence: TGTGCCAGCAGCGCACGGACTAGCGCCTCCTACGAGCAGTACTTC. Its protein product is CASSARTSASYEQYF. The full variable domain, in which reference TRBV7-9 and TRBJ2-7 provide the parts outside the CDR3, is DTGVSQNPRHKITKRGQNVTFRCDPISEHNRLYWYRQTLGQGPEFLTYFQNEAQLEKSRLLSDRFSAERPKGSFSTLEIQRTEQGDSAMYLCASSARTSASYEQYFGPGTRLTVT.

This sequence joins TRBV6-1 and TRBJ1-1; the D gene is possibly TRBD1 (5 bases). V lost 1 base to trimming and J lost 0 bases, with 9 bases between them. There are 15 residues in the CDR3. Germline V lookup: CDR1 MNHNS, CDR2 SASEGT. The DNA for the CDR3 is TGTGCCAGCAGTGAAGGACAGATCATGAACACTGAAGCTTTCTTT. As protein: CASSEGQIMNTEAFF.

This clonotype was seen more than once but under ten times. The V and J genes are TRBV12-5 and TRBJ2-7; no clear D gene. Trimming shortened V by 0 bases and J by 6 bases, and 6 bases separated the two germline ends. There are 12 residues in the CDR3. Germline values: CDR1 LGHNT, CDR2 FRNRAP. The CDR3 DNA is TGTGCTAGTGGTTTGGTACAGCTCGAGCAGTACTTC. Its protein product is CASGLVQLEQYF.

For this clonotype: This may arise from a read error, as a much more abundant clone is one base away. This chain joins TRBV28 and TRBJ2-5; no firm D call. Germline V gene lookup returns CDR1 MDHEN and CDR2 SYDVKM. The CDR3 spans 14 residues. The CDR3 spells CASSLRAVQGTQYF. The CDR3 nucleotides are TGTGCCAGCAGTTTACGGGCAGTCCAAGGGACCCAGTACTTC.

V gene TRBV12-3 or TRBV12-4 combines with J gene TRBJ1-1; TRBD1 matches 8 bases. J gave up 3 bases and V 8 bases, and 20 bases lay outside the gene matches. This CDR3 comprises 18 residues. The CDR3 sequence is CASGAPHRGVGLDTEAFF. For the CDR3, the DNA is TGTGCCAGCGGAGCCCCTCACAGGGGGGTAGGATTGGACACTGAAGCTTTCTTT.

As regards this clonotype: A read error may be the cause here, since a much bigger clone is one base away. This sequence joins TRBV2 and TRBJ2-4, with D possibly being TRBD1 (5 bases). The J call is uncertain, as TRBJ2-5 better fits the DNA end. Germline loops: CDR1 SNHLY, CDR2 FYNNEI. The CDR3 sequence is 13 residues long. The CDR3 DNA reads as TGTGCCAGCAGTGAATGGACATGGGAGACCCAGTACTTC. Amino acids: CASSEWTWETQYF.

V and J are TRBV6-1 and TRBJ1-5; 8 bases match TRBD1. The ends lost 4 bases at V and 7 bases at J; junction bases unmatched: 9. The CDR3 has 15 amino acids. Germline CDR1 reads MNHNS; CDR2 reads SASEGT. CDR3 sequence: CASSVQGQAGQPQHF. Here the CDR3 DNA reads TGTGCCAGCAGTGTCCAGGGACAGGCTGGCCAGCCCCAGCATTTT.

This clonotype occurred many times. In DNA, the CDR3 is TGTGCCAGCAGTTTATTGACAGGTTGGGATGGCTACACCTTC. Translating gives CASSLLTGWDGYTF. The gene calls are TRBV28 and TRBJ1-2; a weak D match, TRBD1 (6 bases). With 1 base removed from V and 6 bases from J, the gap between germline ends came to 12 bases. CDR3 length equals 14 residues. Germline V gives CDR1 MDHEN, CDR2 SYDVKM.

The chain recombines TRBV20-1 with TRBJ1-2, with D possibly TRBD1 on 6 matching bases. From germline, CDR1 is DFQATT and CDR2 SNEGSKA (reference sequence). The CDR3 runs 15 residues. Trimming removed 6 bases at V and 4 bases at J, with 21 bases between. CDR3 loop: CSAATGTRGIYGYTF. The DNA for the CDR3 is TGCAGTGCAGCCACCGGGACACGGGGGATCTATGGCTACACCTTC.

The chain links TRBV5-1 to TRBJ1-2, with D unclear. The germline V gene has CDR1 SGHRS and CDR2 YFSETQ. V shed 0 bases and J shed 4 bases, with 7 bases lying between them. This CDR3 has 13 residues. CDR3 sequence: CASSLAEFYGYTF. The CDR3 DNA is TGCGCCAGCAGCTTGGCTGAATTCTATGGCTACACCTTC.

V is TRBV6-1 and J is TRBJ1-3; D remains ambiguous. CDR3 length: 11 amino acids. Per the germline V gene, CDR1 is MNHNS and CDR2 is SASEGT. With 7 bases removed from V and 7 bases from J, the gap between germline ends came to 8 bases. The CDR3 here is CASKDRNTIYF. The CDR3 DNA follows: TGTGCCAGCAAAGATAGGAACACCATATATTTT.

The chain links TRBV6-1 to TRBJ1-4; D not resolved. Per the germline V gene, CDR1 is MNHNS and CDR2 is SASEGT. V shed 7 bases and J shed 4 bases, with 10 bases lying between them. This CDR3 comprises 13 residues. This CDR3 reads CASNPPDNEKLFF. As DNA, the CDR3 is TGTGCCAGCAATCCCCCCGATAATGAAAAACTGTTTTTT.

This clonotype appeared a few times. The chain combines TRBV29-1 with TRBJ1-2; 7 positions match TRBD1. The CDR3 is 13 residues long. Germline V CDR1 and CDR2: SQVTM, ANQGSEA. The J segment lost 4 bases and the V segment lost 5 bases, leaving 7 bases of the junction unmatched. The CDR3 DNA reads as TGCAGCGTTAAGACAGGGCGGTCCTATGGCTACACCTTC. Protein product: CSVKTGRSYGYTF.